Listed here are 28 T cell receptor beta chains from one sample, sequenced in a study of blood T cell repertoires in COVID-19. Sequencing used immunoSEQ multiplex PCR; TCRdb keeps in-frame clones, though not all of them. The sample holds about 250,000 clones, around 85% seen once. Specimen: peripheral blood. Receptor source: a woman aged 55-69 years with active or convalescent COVID-19.

V usage is TRBV29-1 and J usage is TRBJ1-4; TRBD1 is a possible D gene (5 bases). CDR1 is SQVTM, CDR2 ANQGSEA, per germline. V lost 4 bases to trimming and J lost 8 bases, with 14 bases between them. The CDR3 has 13 residues. The DNA for the CDR3 is TGCAGCGTTGCCGGGTCGGCAGGGGAAAAACTGTTTTTT. It encodes CSVAGSAGEKLFF.

The chain combines TRBV7-9 with TRBJ1-1, with D possibly TRBD1 on 5 matching bases. CDR3 length: 16 residues. Germline loops: CDR1 SEHNR, CDR2 FQNEAQ (reference sequence). The V end was cut by 4 bases, the J end by 0 bases, with 15 bases between. DNA of the CDR3: TGTGCCAGCAGCTATTGGGTAGGACACCTGAACACTGAAGCTTTCTTT. It translates to CASSYWVGHLNTEAFF.

The V call is TRBV19, the J call TRBJ2-1; 7 bases map to TRBD1. The CDR3 is 15 amino acids. Germline-derived CDR1 and CDR2 are LNHDA and SQIVND (reference sequence). The junction had 9 bases not matched to a gene; V was cut back by 3 bases and J by 7 bases. CDR3 nucleotides: TGTGCCAGTAGTATTCGACAGGGTGACAGGAATGAGCAGTTCTTC. It yields the protein CASSIRQGDRNEQFF.

V and J are TRBV27 and TRBJ1-1; no clear D. The CDR3 sequence is 13 residues long. CDR1 is MNHEY and CDR2 is SMNVEV in the germline V gene (reference sequence). The ends were cut back, 6 bases at V and 8 bases at J, with 16 bases in the middle. CDR3 amino acids: CASSSGAFQEAFF. CDR3 nucleotides: TGTGCCAGCAGCTCGGGTGCGTTCCAAGAAGCTTTCTTT.

The rearrangement uses TRBV5-1 and TRBJ1-2; 12 bases line up with TRBD1. This CDR3 has 14 residues. Unmatched junction bases numbered 3, after V lost 4 bases and J lost 5 bases. Germline V gene sequence: CDR1 SGHRS, CDR2 YFSETQ. The CDR3 is CASSAGQGAYGYTF. CDR3 in DNA: TGCGCCAGCAGCGCGGGACAGGGGGCTTATGGCTACACCTTC. Complete variable domain (other parts from reference TRBV5-1 and TRBJ1-2): KAGVTQTPRYLIKTRGQQVTLSCSPISGHRSVSWYQQTPGQGLQFLFEYFSETQRNKGNFPGRFSGRQFSNSRSEMNVSTLELGDSALYLCASSAGQGAYGYTFGSGTRLTVV.

The chain recombines TRBV6-5 with TRBJ2-7; 9 bases match TRBD1. The CDR3 spans 13 residues. V shed 11 bases and J 5 bases; nucleotides not matched to a gene: 10. Germline V gives CDR1 MNHEY, CDR2 SVGAGI. The CDR3, as DNA: TGTGCCGGAGGGGACAGGGTTTTCGACGAGCAGTACTTC. Protein product: CAGGDRVFDEQYF.

This chain connects TRBV6-5 to TRBJ1-2; D possibly corresponds to TRBD1 (5 bases). Germline V gives CDR1 MNHEY, CDR2 SVGAGI. There are 13 residues in the CDR3. The germline V and J ends were trimmed by 6 bases and 6 bases, with 14 bases remaining between them. The CDR3 DNA reads TGTGCCAGCAGGGAGGGGCGCTTAGATGGCTACACCTTC. It is translated as CASREGRLDGYTF.

This chain links TRBV6-6 with TRBJ1-6; D unresolved. CDR1 is MNHNY and CDR2 is SVGAGI in the germline V gene (reference sequence). There are 15 residues in the CDR3. The V end lost 3 bases, the J end lost 3 bases, and 9 bases lay between the germline ends. This CDR3 reads CASSYRENYNSPLHF. DNA for the CDR3: TGTGCCAGCAGTTATCGGGAGAACTATAATTCACCCCTCCACTTT.

The chain links TRBV4-1 to TRBJ2-3, with a tentative D call TRBD2 (5 bases). CDR1 and CDR2 (germline): MGHRA, YSYEKL. The CDR3 runs 17 residues. Trimming removed 0 bases from V and 2 bases from J, with 15 bases in between. CDR3 DNA: TGCGCCAGCAGCCAAGATGAGGGCATCTCGTACACAGATACGCAGTATTTT. It specifies CASSQDEGISYTDTQYF.

This chain connects TRBV6-1 to TRBJ1-5; D is ambiguous. The CDR3 is made up of 11 amino acids. Trimming stripped 6 bases from V and 10 bases from J, with 10 bases between. Looked up from germline, CDR1 is MNHNS and CDR2 is SASEGT. The CDR3 loop is CASSPRGPQHF. CDR3 in DNA: TGTGCCAGCAGCCCCAGAGGACCCCAGCATTTT.

The V gene is TRBV2, the J gene TRBJ1-1, with D possibly TRBD1 on 5 matching bases. This CDR3 spans 14 amino acids. The V gene lost 7 bases and the J gene lost 4 bases, with 16 bases spanning the gap. Germline V gene lookup returns CDR1 SNHLY and CDR2 FYNNEI. The CDR3 DNA follows: TGTGCCAGCAACGCGGGACCGTTGGTCACTGAAGCTTTCTTT. Its protein product is CASNAGPLVTEAFF.

The chain links TRBV11-2 to TRBJ1-1; D possibly corresponds to TRBD1 (6 bases). V lost 1 base and J lost 11, with 14 bases in between. This CDR3 spans 13 amino acids. Germline CDR1 SGHAT, CDR2 FQNNGV. Written as DNA, the CDR3 is TGTGCCAGCAGCTTAGGCTTGAAGGGGGATGCTTTCTTT. Protein: CASSLGLKGDAFF.

This sequence joins TRBV5-3 and TRBJ2-2; the match to TRBD2 covers 10 bases. TRBV5-3 is an open reading frame whose function is uncertain. V shed 4 bases, J shed 3 bases, and the junction held 12 bases outside the gene matches. This CDR3 spans 18 amino acids. In nucleotides, the CDR3 is TGTGCCAGAAGCCCCGAGCGGGGGGGCGAAATAGACACCGGGGAGCTGTTTTTT. Amino acids: CARSPERGGEIDTGELFF.

The V and J genes are TRBV24-1 and TRBJ2-7, with 10 nucleotides matching TRBD2. Germline lookup yields CDR1 KGHDR and CDR2 SFDVKD. The CDR3 runs 14 residues. Trimming at V came to 3 bases and at J to 2 bases, leaving 0 bases not matched to a gene. This CDR3 reads CATSDSGRAYEQYF. CDR3 DNA: TGTGCCACCAGTGATAGCGGGAGGGCCTACGAGCAGTACTTC.

The V call is TRBV5-1, the J call TRBJ2-2; 10 nucleotides match TRBD1. The CDR3 runs 18 residues. Germline V gives CDR1 SGHRS, CDR2 YFSETQ. Germline trimming cut 6 bases from V and 6 bases from J; bases unmatched to any gene: 17. This CDR3 is CASTRRPTGGAVPGELFF. The CDR3 DNA is TGCGCCAGCACCCGCCGTCCGACAGGGGGCGCCGTTCCCGGGGAGCTGTTTTTT.

The chain couples TRBV5-1 to TRBJ1-2, with 8 bases that match TRBD1. Germline CDR1 reads SGHRS; CDR2 reads YFSETQ. Trimming took 4 bases from V and 4 from J; bases not matched to a gene: 12. The CDR3 covers 16 residues. CDR3 region: CASSPVPGQEGYGYTF. Here the CDR3 DNA reads TGCGCCAGCAGCCCAGTCCCGGGACAGGAGGGCTATGGCTACACCTTC.

This chain joins TRBV11-2 and TRBJ1-4; D ambiguous. This CDR3 has 12 amino acids. Germline values: CDR1 SGHAT, CDR2 FQNNGV. V was cut by 7 bases and J by 8 bases, with 11 bases left in between. CDR3: CASKGVAEKLFF. The CDR3 DNA follows: TGTGCCAGCAAGGGAGTCGCGGAAAAACTGTTTTTT.

CDR3 region: CASSQDLSSGGSTDTQYF. DNA of the CDR3: TGTGCCAGCAGCCAAGATCTATCGAGCGGGGGGAGCACAGATACGCAGTATTTT. The chain has TRBV4-2 and TRBJ2-3; TRBD2 matches 9 bases. The CDR3 runs 18 residues. V gave up 0 bases and J gave up 0 bases; unmatched junction bases: 7. Germline V gives CDR1 LGHNA, CDR2 YNFKEQ.

The chain has TRBV6-5 and TRBJ1-2, with 7 bases aligning to TRBD1. With 4 bases clipped from V and 13 bases from J, the junction kept 12 bases outside the gene matches. CDR3 length: 13 amino acids. In germline, CDR1 is MNHEY, CDR2 SVGAGI. CDR3: CASSSGQVHGRTF. The CDR3, as DNA: TGTGCCAGCAGTTCCGGACAGGTCCATGGACGCACCTTC.

The chain combines TRBV12-3 or TRBV12-4 with TRBJ2-7; perhaps TRBD2 as D (6 bases). V was clipped by 3 bases and J by 1 base, with 7 bases between them. The CDR3 is 13 amino acids. The CDR3 DNA reads as TGTGCCAGCAGTTTCGCGGGATCCTACGAGCAGTACTTC. It codes for CASSFAGSYEQYF.

The chain employs TRBV7-9 and TRBJ1-3; no firm D call. The germline V gene encodes CDR1 SEHNR and CDR2 FQNEAQ (reference sequence). Trimming took off 4 bases at V and 0 bases at J, with 10 bases between the two ends. The CDR3 is 15 amino acids. CDR3 coding DNA: TGTGCCAGCAGCTCCGCGCGGTTCTCTGGAAACACCATATATTTT. Residues: CASSSARFSGNTIYF.

V is TRBV10-3 and J is TRBJ2-1; tentatively, D is TRBD2 (6 bases). The V gene lost 6 bases and the J gene lost 5 bases, with 17 bases spanning the gap. The germline CDR1 and CDR2 sequences are ENHRY and SYGVKD. The CDR3 totals 15 residues. The CDR3 sequence is CAISVGSQLNNEQFF. CDR3 DNA sequence: TGTGCCATCAGCGTCGGGAGCCAACTCAACAATGAGCAGTTCTTC.

V usage is TRBV5-1 and J usage is TRBJ2-1, with 10 bases lining up with TRBD1. The CDR3 is 17 amino acids. The J segment lost 2 bases and the V segment lost 4 bases, leaving 9 bases of the junction unmatched. Germline CDR1 reads SGHRS; CDR2 reads YFSETQ. CDR3 sequence: CASSLGRTGGPYNEQFF. The CDR3, as DNA: TGCGCCAGCAGCCTGGGGCGGACAGGGGGACCCTACAATGAGCAGTTCTTC.

This chain joins TRBV7-2 and TRBJ1-1; D gene unclear. CDR1 SGHTA and CDR2 FQGNSA come from the germline V gene. The CDR3 consists of 14 residues. Between the trimmed V and J ends, which lost 2 bases and 2 bases, there was a span of 9 bases. Here the CDR3 DNA reads TGTGCCAGCAGCTTATGGCACACCAACACTGAAGCTTTCTTT. It translates to CASSLWHTNTEAFF.

This clone was found a few times. The chain employs TRBV7-6 and TRBJ2-5, with D possibly being TRBD2 (5 bases). The CDR3 consists of 14 residues. V lost 5 bases to trimming and J lost 5 bases, with 15 bases between them. Germline V gives CDR1 SGHVS, CDR2 FNYEAQ. CDR3 loop: CASSHLSSGETQYF. Written as DNA, the CDR3 is TGTGCCAGCAGCCATCTATCTTCGGGGGAGACCCAGTACTTC.

The V gene is TRBV20-1, the J gene TRBJ1-6; no clear D gene. The V gene lost 3 bases and the J gene lost 7 bases, with 10 bases spanning the gap. The CDR3 covers 13 residues. The V gene's germline CDR1 is DFQATT and CDR2 SNEGSKA (reference sequence). The CDR3, as DNA: TGCAGTGCTAGTATGGCGGAAAATTCACCCCTCCACTTT. Translation gives CSASMAENSPLHF.

The rearrangement uses TRBV18 and TRBJ2-1; 12 positions match TRBD2. Germline V gene data show CDR1 as KGHSH and CDR2 as LQKENI. The ends lost 1 base at V and 1 base at J; junction bases unmatched: 2. The CDR3 runs to 17 residues. The DNA for the CDR3 is TGTGCCAGCTCACCACGGACTAGCGGGGTTTCCTACAATGAGCAGTTCTTC. Residues: CASSPRTSGVSYNEQFF.

V is TRBV5-1 and J is TRBJ1-6, with 7 positions matching TRBD1. Per the germline V gene, CDR1 is SGHRS and CDR2 is YFSETQ. The trim removed 0 bases at V and 8 bases at J, leaving 5 bases unmatched. This CDR3 is built from 15 residues. The CDR3 bases are TGCGCCAGCAGCTTGGTGGCAGGGGGTGATTCACCCCTCCACTTT. Translating it yields CASSLVAGGDSPLHF.